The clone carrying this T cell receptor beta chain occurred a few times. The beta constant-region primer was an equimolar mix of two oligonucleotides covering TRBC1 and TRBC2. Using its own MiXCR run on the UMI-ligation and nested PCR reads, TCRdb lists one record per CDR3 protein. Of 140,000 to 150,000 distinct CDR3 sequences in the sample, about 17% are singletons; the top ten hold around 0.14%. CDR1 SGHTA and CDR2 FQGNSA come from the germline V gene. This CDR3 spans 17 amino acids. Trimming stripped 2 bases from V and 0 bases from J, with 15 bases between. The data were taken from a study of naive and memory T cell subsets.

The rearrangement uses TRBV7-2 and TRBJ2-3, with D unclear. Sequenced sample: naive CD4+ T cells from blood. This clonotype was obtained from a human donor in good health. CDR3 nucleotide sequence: TGTGCCAGCAGCTTATCCTTGGGCCAGTCTAGCACAGATACGCAGTATTTT. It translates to CASSLSLGQSSTDTQYF.